This T cell receptor (beta chain) is from a study of TIL therapy for anti-PD-1-resistant metastatic lung cancer (dated by TCRdb to the early 2020s). In the study overall: Enrolled patients had a median age of around 58 years (range 38-75) and a median tumor PD-L1 proportion score of less than 7%. Across the cohort, whole-exome sequencing showed a median non-synonymous tumor mutation burden of approximately 1.5 mutations per megabase. Most of the cohort had lung adenocarcinoma, several tumors were EGFR-mutant and two were ALK-rearranged, and half of the patients were current or former smokers. T cell receptor beta sequencing of tumor and peripheral blood served to follow clonotypes across the tumor, the expanded TIL product, and serial blood samples.

TCR beta CDR3 regions were amplified from genomic DNA by bias-controlled multiplex PCR with the immunoSEQ v3 hsTCRB kit. An Illumina NextSeq 500 was used to sequence the TCR libraries, reaching some 2 million read pairs at survey level or about 4.5-6.5 million at deep level. For the original study's pipeline: V, D and J genes were assigned, non-productive sequences were removed, and clonality was reported by immunoSEQ Analyzer software. Repertoires of infused TIL and blood were compared using productive Simpson clonality and the Morisita overlap index of productive TRB rearrangements. TCRdb holds this immuneACCESS table with in-frame rearrangements only. Some clones are missing; in checked studies, unresolved V genes explain under half, and the rest has no known cause. From that table come the V and J calls and clone size; the DNA was used to work out D and trimming. This sample has about 50,000 clones in its table, and 65% to 80% of those were observed once. The ten largest account for roughly 6% of the sample.

The CDR3 goes from the cysteine to the phenylalanine over 15 residues. Only CDR3 DNA is held: 45 bases, read in frame from base 1. CDR1 and CDR2, looked up from the germline V gene, are MNHNS and SASEGT. V lost 1 base and J lost 3 bases, and the count of bases not matched to a germline gene is 4. Taken with the paper, the label for time point translates to: pre-treatment sample, taken before nivolumab and TIL therapy. The baseline tumor samples were excised metastases, mostly pleural nodules or supraclavicular lymph nodes, taken from the same resection that was used to grow TIL. Tumors were harvested before any PD-1/PD-L1 blockade; patients then received nivolumab, and those progressing received lymphodepletion, expanded TIL infusion and IL-2. A phase I trial run at two centers enrolled adults with stage 4 NSCLC between October 2017 and early 2020. Samples came from a single-arm, open-label phase I trial of tumor-infiltrating lymphocyte therapy with nivolumab in advanced non-small cell lung cancer. Portions of each resected tumor were snap-frozen in liquid nitrogen and were stored at -80 degrees C. Tumor regions of interest were selected on H&E sections by laser-capture macrodissection, were pulverized into roughly 16 mg aliquots, and were extracted with Qiagen Allprep kits.

What the research found in general, with its limitations: Higher clonality and lower diversity were observed in expanded TIL cultures than in baseline intratumoral T cells (median clonality roughly 6% vs 31%, p < 0.0001). TIL culture showed high clonal turnover, with many enriched product clones undetected in the baseline tumor, suggesting clonal contraction rather than faithful expansion. The study protocol defined all tumor marker inferences as exploratory. Generalizability was limited because the cohort was highly selected, with more treatment-naive, never-smoker and oncogene-addicted patients included than is typical.

A note on this clone: Which antigen it targets is not known. Base qualities were left out, and no much larger clone turns up one base away.

This receptor was obtained from a person aged 25-80 years with non-small cell lung cancer. The chain is assembled from TRBV6-1 and TRBJ1-2; TRBD1 aligns with 8 central bases. Sample: tumor tissue, taken at baseline. The DNA reads TGTGCCAGCAGTGAAGGTGGACAGGGCTACTATGGCTACACCTTC. The encoded protein is CASSEGGQGYYGYTF.